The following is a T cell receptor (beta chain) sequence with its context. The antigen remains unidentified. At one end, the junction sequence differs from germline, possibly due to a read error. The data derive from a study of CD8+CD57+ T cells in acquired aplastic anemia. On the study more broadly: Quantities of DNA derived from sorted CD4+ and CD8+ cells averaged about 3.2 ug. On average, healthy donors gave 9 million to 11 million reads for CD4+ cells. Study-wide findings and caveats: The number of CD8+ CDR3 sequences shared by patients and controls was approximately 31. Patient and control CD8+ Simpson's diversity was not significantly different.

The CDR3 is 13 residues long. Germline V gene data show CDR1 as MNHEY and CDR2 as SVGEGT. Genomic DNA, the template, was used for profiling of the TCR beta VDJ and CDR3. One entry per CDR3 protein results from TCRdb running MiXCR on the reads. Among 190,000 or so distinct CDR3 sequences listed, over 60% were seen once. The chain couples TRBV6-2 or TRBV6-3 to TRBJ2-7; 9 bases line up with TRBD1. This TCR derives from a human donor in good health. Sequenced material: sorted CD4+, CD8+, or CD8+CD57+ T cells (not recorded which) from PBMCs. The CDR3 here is CASSLDRGAEQHF. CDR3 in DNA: TGTGCCAGCAGCTTGGACAGGGGCGCCGAGCAGCACTTC.